This TCR beta chain emerged from a study of blood T cells in healthy people across ages. Study-wide context: About one barcoded beta molecule per two T cells was the capture yield of template switching.

Then a second PCR, running roughly 7 to 11 cycles, was carried out with a sample-barcoded 5' primer and a J-beta primer mix. From the 5' RACE reads, TCRdb called clonotypes with MiXCR, one entry per CDR3 protein. The profile shows about 640,000 distinct CDR3 sequences, roughly 50% of them singletons. V was cut by 4 bases and J by 6 bases, with 10 bases left in between. This CDR3 region has 12 residues. Per germline, CDR1 DFQATT and CDR2 SNEGSKA (reference sequence). As regards this clonotype: Its matching antigen is unknown.

Notes on the study in general: Across samples, TCR beta diversity tracked strongly with naive T cell percentage.

Every donor contributed roughly 11 milliliters of peripheral blood by blood draw. Per individual sample, total RNA of at least 6 micrograms was extracted. The sample comprised blood. The clonotype was recovered from a man aged 55-75 years in good health. The rearrangement links TRBV20-1 to TRBJ1-5, with a possible D match to TRBD1 (6 bases). The chain's CDR3 is CSATWGAQPQHF. In DNA, the CDR3 is TGCAGTGCTACGTGGGGGGCTCAGCCCCAGCATTTT.